This is a list of T cell receptor beta chains from one sample in a study of cytomegalovirus exposure and HLA in healthy donors. Only in-frame clones appear in the TCRdb table, and some are missing; sequencing was by immunoSEQ multiplex PCR. The sample records 140,000 to 150,000 clones, 70% to 80% being singletons. The sequenced material came from PBMCs. The receptors originated from a woman in her sixties in good health and CMV-seropositive. The CDR3 runs from the conserved cysteine through the conserved F or W. D genes are given only for firm matches. The listing skips clone size in some rows; elsewhere it reads once, few, many or a size class.

clone size: NA
J gene: TRBJ2-2
D gene: TRBD1
V gene: TRBV27
CDR3 DNA: TGTGCCAGCCGATGGACAGGACCCACCGGGGAGCTGGTTTTT
CDR3 protein: CASRWTGPTGELVF

clone size: NA
J gene: TRBJ2-3
D gene: NA
V gene: TRBV20-1
CDR3 DNA: TGCAGTGCTAGAGGACTTCAACCGCAGTATTTT
CDR3 protein: CSARGLQPQYF

clone size: NA
J gene: TRBJ1-1
D gene: NA
V gene: TRBV20-1
CDR3 DNA: TGCAGTGCGACAGAGAACACTGAAGCTTTCTTT
CDR3 protein: CSATENTEAFF

clone size: NA
J gene: TRBJ2-5
D gene: TRBD1
V gene: TRBV29-1
CDR3 DNA: TGCAGTAACGTGGACAGGGGAGAGACCCAGTACTTC
CDR3 protein: CSNVDRGETQYF

clone size: NA
J gene: TRBJ1-5
D gene: NA
V gene: TRBV7-9
CDR3 DNA: TGTGCCAGCAGCTCACAGGATCAGCCCCAGCATTTT
CDR3 protein: CASSSQDQPQHF

clone size: NA
J gene: TRBJ2-2
D gene: TRBD2
V gene: TRBV28
CDR3 DNA: TGTGCCAGCAGTTTATACCTAGCGGCGAACACCGGGGAGCTGTTTTTT
CDR3 protein: CASSLYLAANTGELFF

clone size: NA
J gene: TRBJ2-7
D gene: TRBD1
V gene: TRBV4-1
CDR3 DNA: TGCGCCAGCAGCCCACCGGGACAGGCAACTTACGAGCAGTACTTC
CDR3 protein: CASSPPGQATYEQYF

clone size: few
J gene: TRBJ2-7
D gene: TRBD2
V gene: TRBV2
CDR3 DNA: TGTGCCAGCATCGCGAACGGGGGGTCCGGGGAGCAGTACTTC
CDR3 protein: CASIANGGSGEQYF

clone size: NA
J gene: TRBJ1-1
D gene: NA
V gene: TRBV5-1
CDR3 DNA: TGCGCCAGCAGAACAACGGGGAACACTGAAGCTTTCTTT
CDR3 protein: CASRTTGNTEAFF

clone size: NA
J gene: TRBJ1-2
D gene: NA
V gene: TRBV28
CDR3 DNA: TGTGCCACCCCGGACAGAGGTGGCTACACCTTC
CDR3 protein: CATPDRGGYTF

clone size: NA
J gene: TRBJ2-7
D gene: NA
V gene: TRBV5-1
CDR3 DNA: TGCGCCAGCAGCCTCGCTTCAGGGGTACTCTCCTACGAGCAGTACTTC
CDR3 protein: CASSLASGVLSYEQYF

clone size: few
J gene: TRBJ2-7
D gene: TRBD2
V gene: TRBV30
CDR3 DNA: TGTGCCTGGTCACGAACCGGGACTAGCGGGAGACTGGAATCCTACGAGCAGTACTTC
CDR3 protein: CAWSRTGTSGRLESYEQYF

clone size: once
J gene: TRBJ2-1
D gene: TRBD2
V gene: TRBV5-4
CDR3 DNA: TGTGCCAGCAGTTCCGGTGGAGCGGGATCCACCTACAATGAGCAGTTCTTC
CDR3 protein: CASSSGGAGSTYNEQFF